This TCR beta chain was documented in a study of post-analysis software for immune sequencing data. Study summary: Relapsing-remitting, secondary progressive and progressive-relapsing forms made up the multiple sclerosis disease courses.

Germline-derived CDR1 and CDR2 are SGHRS and YFSETQ. The CDR3 extends over 16 amino acids. The germline V and J ends were trimmed by 3 bases and 5 bases, with 21 bases remaining between them. Study outcomes and limitations: Diversity measured as normalized Chao1 was significantly lower in multiple sclerosis patients than in controls. There were roughly 5 TRBV segments more frequent in patients than controls, and TRBV5-6, TRBV5-1 and TRBV20-1 were among them.

This clonotype has just a few counts. Its antigen is not known. Unique molecular identifiers featured in each of the TCR beta cDNA libraries. Yield was 450,000 to 650,000 cDNA molecules from about 0.94 to 9.7 million T cells. A single record per CDR3 protein comes from TCRdb applying MiXCR to the PCR reads. The data contain about 800,000 distinct CDR3 sequences, roughly 30% of them seen just once; the ten biggest clones take up 0.56%. Sequencing was performed on blood. This sequence was found in a girl aged 5 to 17 with multiple sclerosis. The chain employs TRBV5-1 and TRBJ2-7, with D possibly called TRBD1 or TRBD2 (5 bases each). Written as DNA, the CDR3 is TGCGCCAGCAGCTACCAGTCCGCGGCCGTGGGGGACGAGCAGTACTTC. Amino acids: CASSYQSAAVGDEQYF.